The clone carrying this T cell receptor beta chain showed up just once. An end of the junction does not agree with germline; a read error may underlie this. This CDR3 spans 13 amino acids. In germline, CDR1 is SSHAT, CDR2 FNYEAQ (reference sequence). A sample-barcoded 5' primer and a J-beta primer mix were used in a second PCR of roughly 7 to 11 cycles. TCRdb processed the 5' RACE reads anew with MiXCR; each CDR3 protein has one entry. The data contain some 890,000 distinct CDR3 sequences, about 27% of them seen just once; the ten biggest clones take up more than 8.5%. These data originate in a study of blood T cells in healthy people across ages. Aged roughly 6 to 90, donors were systemically healthy Caucasians from Russia. These data were also filed under a second study, of T cells of mothers and their children. That report notes: Each mother yielded more than 9 million TCR beta CDR3 reads. Each child yielded several million reads.

The sample comprised blood. V and J are TRBV7-7 and TRBJ2-4, with unresolved D. The clonotype originates from a woman aged 40-49 years in good health. In DNA, the CDR3 is TGTGCTAGCAGCCTCCTAATAGGCAATGAGCAGTACTTC. Translated: CASSLLIGNEQYF.